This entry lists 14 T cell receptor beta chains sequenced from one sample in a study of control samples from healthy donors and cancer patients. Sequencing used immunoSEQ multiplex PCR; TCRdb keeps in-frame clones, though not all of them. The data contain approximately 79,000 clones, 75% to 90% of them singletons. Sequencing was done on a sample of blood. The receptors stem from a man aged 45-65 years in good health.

CDR3 sequence (DNA): TGTGCCAGCAGTTACTCGGGGGAGTCCACTGAAGCTTTCTTT. Translated, it gives CASSYSGESTEAFF. The rearrangement links TRBV6-5 to TRBJ1-1; D is possibly TRBD1 (5 bases). This CDR3 has 14 amino acids. V was cut by 0 bases and J by 4 bases, with 9 bases left in between. CDR1 is MNHEY and CDR2 is SVGAGI in the germline V gene.

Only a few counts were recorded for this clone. CDR3 sequence (DNA): TGTGCCAGCAGCTTAGTTTCTTCGGTCGGTTCACCCCTCCACTTT. Protein product: CASSLVSSVGSPLHF. This chain uses TRBV11-2 with TRBJ1-6; D remains ambiguous. Germline CDR1 and CDR2: SGHAT and FQNNGV. V dropped 1 base and J dropped 9 bases, with 13 bases sitting between them. CDR3 length: 15 residues.

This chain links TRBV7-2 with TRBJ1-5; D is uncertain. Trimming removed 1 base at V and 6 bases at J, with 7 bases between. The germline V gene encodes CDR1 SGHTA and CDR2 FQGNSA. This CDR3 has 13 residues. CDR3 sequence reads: CASSLVGVQPQHF. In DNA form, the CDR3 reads TGTGCCAGCAGCTTAGTTGGGGTTCAGCCCCAGCATTTT.

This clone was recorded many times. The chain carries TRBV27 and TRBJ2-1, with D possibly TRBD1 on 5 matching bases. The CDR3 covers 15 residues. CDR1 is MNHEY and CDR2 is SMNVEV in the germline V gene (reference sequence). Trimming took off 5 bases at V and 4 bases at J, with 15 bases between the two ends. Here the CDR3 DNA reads TGTGCCAGCAGTCTGGACGCTTCAGGGTACAATGAGCAGTTCTTC. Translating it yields CASSLDASGYNEQFF.

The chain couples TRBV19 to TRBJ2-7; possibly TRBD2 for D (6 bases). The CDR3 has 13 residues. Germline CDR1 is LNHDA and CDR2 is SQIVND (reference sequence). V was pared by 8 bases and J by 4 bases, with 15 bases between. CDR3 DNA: TGTGCCAGTGCTCCGGGGAGGATGTACGAGCAGTACTTC. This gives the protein CASAPGRMYEQYF.

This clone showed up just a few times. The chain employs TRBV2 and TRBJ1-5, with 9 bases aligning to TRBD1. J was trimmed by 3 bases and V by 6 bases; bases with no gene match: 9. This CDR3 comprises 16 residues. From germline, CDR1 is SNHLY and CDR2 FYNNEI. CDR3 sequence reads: CASRESGTGINQPQHF. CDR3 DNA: TGTGCCAGCAGGGAATCAGGGACAGGGATCAATCAGCCCCAGCATTTT. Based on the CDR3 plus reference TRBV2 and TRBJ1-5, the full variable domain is EPEVTQTPSHQVTQMGQEVILRCVPISNHLYFYWYRQILGQKVEFLVSFYNNEISEKSEIFDDQFSVERPDGSNFTLKIRSTKLEDSAMYFCASRESGTGINQPQHFGDGTRLSIL.

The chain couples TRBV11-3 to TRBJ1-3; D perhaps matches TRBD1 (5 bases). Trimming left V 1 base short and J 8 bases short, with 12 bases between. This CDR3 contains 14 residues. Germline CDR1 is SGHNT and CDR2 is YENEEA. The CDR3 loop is CASSLGDRGDTIYF. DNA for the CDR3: TGTGCCAGCAGCTTAGGTGACAGAGGAGACACCATATATTTT.

The CDR3 spells CASGPTGRGYTF. The DNA of the CDR3 is TGTGCCAGCGGACCGACAGGGAGAGGCTACACCTTC. V and J are TRBV3-1 (or the pseudogene TRBV3-2) and TRBJ1-2; 7 bases match TRBD1. The trim removed 8 bases at V and 8 bases at J, leaving 8 bases unmatched. Germline V CDR1 and CDR2: LGHDT, YNNKEL (reference sequence). The CDR3 totals 12 residues.

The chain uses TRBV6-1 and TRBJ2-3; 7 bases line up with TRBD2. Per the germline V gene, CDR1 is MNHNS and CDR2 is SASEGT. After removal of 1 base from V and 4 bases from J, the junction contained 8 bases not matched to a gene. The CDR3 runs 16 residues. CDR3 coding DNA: TGTGCCAGCAGTGAAGACAGCGGGGAGGGGTCAGATACGCAGTATTTT. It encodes CASSEDSGEGSDTQYF.

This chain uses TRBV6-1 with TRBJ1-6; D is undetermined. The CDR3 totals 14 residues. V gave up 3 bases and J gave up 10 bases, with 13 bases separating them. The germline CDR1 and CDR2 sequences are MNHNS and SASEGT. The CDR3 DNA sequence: TGTGCCAGCAGTGAGGACTCGATGGGCTCACCCCTCCACTTT. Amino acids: CASSEDSMGSPLHF.

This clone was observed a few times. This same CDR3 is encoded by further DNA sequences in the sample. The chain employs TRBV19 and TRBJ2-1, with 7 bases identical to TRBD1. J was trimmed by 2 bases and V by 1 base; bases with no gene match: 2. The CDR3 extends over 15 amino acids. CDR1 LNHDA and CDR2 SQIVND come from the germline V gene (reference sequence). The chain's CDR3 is CASSIGQGPYNEQFF. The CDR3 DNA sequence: TGTGCCAGTAGTATAGGACAGGGACCCTACAATGAGCAGTTCTTC.

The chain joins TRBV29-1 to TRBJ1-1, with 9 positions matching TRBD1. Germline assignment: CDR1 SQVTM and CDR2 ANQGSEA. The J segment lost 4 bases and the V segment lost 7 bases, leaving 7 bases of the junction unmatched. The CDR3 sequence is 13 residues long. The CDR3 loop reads CSGGQGPSTEAFF. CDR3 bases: TGCAGCGGAGGACAGGGGCCGTCCACTGAAGCTTTCTTT.

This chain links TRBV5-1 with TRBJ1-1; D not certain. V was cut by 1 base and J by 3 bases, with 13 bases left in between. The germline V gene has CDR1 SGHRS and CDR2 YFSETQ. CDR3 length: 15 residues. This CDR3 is CASSLYRPGDTEAFF. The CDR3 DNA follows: TGCGCCAGCAGCTTGTACAGACCTGGCGACACTGAAGCTTTCTTT.

CDR3 in amino acids: CASSLGASSQPQHF. CDR3 nucleotides: TGCGCCAGCAGCTTGGGGGCGTCGAGTCAGCCCCAGCATTTT. V is TRBV5-1 and J is TRBJ1-5, with D hard to call. V was clipped by 0 bases and J by 6 bases, with 10 bases between them. Germline V CDR1 and CDR2: SGHRS, YFSETQ. The CDR3 spans 14 residues.